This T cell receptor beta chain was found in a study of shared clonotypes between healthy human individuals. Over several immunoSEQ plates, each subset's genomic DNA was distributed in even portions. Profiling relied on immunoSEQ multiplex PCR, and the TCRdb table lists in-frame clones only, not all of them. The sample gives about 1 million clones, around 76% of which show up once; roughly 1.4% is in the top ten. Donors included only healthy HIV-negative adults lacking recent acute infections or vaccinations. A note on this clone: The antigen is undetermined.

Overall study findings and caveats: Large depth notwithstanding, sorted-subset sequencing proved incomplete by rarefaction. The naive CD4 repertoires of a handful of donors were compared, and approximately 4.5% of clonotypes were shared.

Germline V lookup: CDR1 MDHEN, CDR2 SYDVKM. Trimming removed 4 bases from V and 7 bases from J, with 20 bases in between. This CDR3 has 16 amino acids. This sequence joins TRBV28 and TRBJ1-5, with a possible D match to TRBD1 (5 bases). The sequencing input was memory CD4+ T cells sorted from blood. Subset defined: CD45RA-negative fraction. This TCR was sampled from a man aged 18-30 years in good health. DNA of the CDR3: TGTGCCAGCAGTTCACTAACCGGGGCAAGCTCCCAGCCCCAGCATTTT. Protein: CASSSLTGASSQPQHF.